This T cell receptor (beta chain) was retrieved from a study of T-cell reconstitution after alpha-beta-depleted transplantation in children. The TCRbeta library incorporated unique molecular identifiers. TCRdb itself ran the PCR reads through MiXCR, one entry per CDR3 protein. The repertoire has nearly 550,000 distinct CDR3 sequences, about a sixth of them found once; the top ten carry around 3.3%. The sequence was collected from a human donor who donated a stem cell graft to a child with acute lymphoblastic leukemia. Sequenced here: PBMCs from the stem cell graft donor, sampled from the stem cell graft.

CDR3 sequence (DNA): TGTGCCAGCAGCCAATCATTCGTTGGGGCCGATGAGCAGTTCTTC. It codes for CASSQSFVGADEQFF. The chain has TRBV16 and TRBJ2-1; a weak D match, TRBD1 (5 bases). The CDR3 covers 15 residues. Trimming cost V 0 bases and J 8 bases, with 14 bases left between them. Germline-derived CDR1 and CDR2 are KGHSY and FQNENV.